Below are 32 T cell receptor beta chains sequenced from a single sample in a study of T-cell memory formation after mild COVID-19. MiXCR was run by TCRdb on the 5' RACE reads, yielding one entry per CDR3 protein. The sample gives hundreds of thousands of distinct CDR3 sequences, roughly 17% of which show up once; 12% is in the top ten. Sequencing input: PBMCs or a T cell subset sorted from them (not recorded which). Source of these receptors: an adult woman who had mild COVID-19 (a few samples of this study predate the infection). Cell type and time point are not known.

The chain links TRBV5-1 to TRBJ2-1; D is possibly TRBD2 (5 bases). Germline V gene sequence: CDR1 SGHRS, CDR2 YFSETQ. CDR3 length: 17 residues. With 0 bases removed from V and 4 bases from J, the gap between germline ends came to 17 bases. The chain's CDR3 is CASSLGLVGAGYNEQFF. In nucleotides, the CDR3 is TGCGCCAGCAGCTTGGGCCTTGTGGGAGCCGGATACAATGAGCAGTTCTTC.

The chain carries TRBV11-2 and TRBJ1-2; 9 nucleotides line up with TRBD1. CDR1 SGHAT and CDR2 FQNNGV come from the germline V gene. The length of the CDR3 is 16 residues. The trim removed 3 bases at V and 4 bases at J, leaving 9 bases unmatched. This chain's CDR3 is CASSLKPGQGIYGYTF. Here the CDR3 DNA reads TGTGCCAGCAGCTTGAAACCGGGACAGGGCATCTATGGCTACACCTTC.

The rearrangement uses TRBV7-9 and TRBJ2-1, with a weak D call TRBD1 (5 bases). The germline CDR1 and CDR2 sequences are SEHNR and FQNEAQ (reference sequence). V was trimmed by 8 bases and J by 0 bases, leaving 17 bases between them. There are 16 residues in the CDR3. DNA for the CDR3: TGTGCCAGCCCCCCTTCGACAGTGAACTCCTACAATGAGCAGTTCTTC. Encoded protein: CASPPSTVNSYNEQFF.

CDR3 protein: CASSLSGPFREQYF. For the CDR3, the DNA is TGTGCCAGCAGTTTATCAGGGCCTTTCCGCGAGCAGTACTTC. The rearrangement links TRBV27 to TRBJ2-7; no clear D. Germline V gene data show CDR1 as MNHEY and CDR2 as SMNVEV (reference sequence). The CDR3 runs 14 residues. V was clipped by 0 bases and J by 6 bases, with 12 bases between them.

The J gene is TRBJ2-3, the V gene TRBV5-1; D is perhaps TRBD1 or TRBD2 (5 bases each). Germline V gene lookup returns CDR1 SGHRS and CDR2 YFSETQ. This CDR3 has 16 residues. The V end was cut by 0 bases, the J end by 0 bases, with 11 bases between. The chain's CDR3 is CASSLANGASTDTQYF. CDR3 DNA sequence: TGCGCCAGCAGCTTGGCCAACGGGGCTAGCACAGATACGCAGTATTTT.

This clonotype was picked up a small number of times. This CDR3 reads CSARDMSRGSETQYF. Here the CDR3 DNA reads TGCAGTGCTAGAGATATGTCCCGGGGCTCGGAGACCCAGTACTTC. J is TRBJ2-5 and V is TRBV20-1, with D perhaps given as TRBD1 or TRBD2 (5 bases each). The V gene's germline CDR1 is DFQATT and CDR2 SNEGSKA (reference sequence). V was trimmed by 0 bases and J by 5 bases, leaving 16 bases between them. This CDR3 has 15 residues.

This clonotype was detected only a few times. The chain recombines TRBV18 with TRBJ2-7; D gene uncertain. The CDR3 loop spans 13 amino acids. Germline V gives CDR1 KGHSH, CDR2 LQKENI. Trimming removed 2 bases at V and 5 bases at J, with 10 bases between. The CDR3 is CASSPSSSNEQYF. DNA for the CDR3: TGTGCCAGCTCACCAAGTTCCTCGAACGAGCAGTACTTC.

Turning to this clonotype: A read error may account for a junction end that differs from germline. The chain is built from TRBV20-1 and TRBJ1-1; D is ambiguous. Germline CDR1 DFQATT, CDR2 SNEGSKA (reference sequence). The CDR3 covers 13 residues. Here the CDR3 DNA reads TGCAGTGCGAGAGGCGGGGTTCGGCCTGAAGCTTTCTTT. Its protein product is CSARGGVRPEAFF.

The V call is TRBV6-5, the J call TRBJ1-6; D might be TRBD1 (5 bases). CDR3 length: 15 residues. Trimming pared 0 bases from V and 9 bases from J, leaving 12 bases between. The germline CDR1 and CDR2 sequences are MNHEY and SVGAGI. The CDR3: CASSYSGQVTSPLHF. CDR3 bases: TGTGCCAGCAGTTACTCGGGGCAGGTGACTTCACCCCTCCACTTT.

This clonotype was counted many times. CDR3 nucleotides: TGCAGTGCTAGAGAGGGGGGGTTTTTGCGCAATCAGCCCCAGCATTTT. Its protein product is CSAREGGFLRNQPQHF. The V and J genes are TRBV20-1 and TRBJ1-5; a possible D gene is TRBD1 (5 bases). Germline V gene sequence: CDR1 DFQATT, CDR2 SNEGSKA (reference sequence). V was trimmed by 0 bases and J by 2 bases, leaving 14 bases between them. CDR3 length: 16 amino acids.

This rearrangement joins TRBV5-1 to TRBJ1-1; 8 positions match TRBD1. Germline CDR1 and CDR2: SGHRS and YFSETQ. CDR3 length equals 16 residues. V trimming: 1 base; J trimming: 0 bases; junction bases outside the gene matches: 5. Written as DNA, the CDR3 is TGCGCCAGCAGCTTGTGGCAGGGGGCGGTGAACACTGAAGCTTTCTTT. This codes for CASSLWQGAVNTEAFF.

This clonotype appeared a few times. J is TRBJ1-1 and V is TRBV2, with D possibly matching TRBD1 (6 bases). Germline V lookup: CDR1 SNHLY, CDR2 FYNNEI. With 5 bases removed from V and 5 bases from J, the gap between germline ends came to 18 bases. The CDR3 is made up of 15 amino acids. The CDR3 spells CASSPITGRGTEAFF. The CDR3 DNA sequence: TGTGCCAGCAGTCCCATAACAGGGAGGGGGACTGAAGCTTTCTTT.

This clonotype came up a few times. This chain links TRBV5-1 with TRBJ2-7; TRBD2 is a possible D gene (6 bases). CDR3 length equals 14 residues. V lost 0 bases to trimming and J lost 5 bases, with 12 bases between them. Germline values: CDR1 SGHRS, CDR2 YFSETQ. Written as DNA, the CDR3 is TGCGCCAGCAGCTTGGGGAGGGAGTGGGACGAGCAGTACTTC. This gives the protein CASSLGREWDEQYF.

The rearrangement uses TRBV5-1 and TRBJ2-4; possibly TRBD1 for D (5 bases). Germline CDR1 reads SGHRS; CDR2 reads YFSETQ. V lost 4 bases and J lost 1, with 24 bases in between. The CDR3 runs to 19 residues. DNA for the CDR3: TGCGCCAGCAGCCCCGGACCGATGACAGACCCATCGGCCAAAAACATTCAGTACTTC. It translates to CASSPGPMTDPSAKNIQYF.

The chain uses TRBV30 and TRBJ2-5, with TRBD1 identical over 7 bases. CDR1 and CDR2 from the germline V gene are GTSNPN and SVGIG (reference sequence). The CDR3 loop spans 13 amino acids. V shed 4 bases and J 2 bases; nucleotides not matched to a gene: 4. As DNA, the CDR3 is TGTGCCTGGAAGGGGACAGCACAAGAGACCCAGTACTTC. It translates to CAWKGTAQETQYF.

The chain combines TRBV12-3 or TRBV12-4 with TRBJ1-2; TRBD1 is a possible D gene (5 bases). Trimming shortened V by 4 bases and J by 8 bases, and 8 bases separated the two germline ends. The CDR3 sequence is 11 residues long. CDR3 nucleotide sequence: TGTGCCAGCAGTTCCCAGGGCGGCTACACCTTC. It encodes CASSSQGGYTF.

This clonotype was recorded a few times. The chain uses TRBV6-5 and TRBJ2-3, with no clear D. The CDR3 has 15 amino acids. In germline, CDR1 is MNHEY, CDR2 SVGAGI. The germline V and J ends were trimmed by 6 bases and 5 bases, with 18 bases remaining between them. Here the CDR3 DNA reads TGTGCCAGCAGCATAATGCCCTTTTCAGGAGATACGCAGTATTTT. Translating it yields CASSIMPFSGDTQYF.

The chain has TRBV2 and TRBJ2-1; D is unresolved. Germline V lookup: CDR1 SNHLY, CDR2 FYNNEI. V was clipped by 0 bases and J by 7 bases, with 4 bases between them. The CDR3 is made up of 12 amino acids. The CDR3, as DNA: TGTGCCAGCAGTGAAGCGACGAATGAGCAGTTCTTC. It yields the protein CASSEATNEQFF.

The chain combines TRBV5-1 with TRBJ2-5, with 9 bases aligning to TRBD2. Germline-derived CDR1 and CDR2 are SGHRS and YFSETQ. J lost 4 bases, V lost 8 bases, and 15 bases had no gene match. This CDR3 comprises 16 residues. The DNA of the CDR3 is TGCGCCAGACCTACCTCCCTAGCGGGGTGGGGAGAGACCCAGTACTTC. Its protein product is CARPTSLAGWGETQYF. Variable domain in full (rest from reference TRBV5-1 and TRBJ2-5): KAGVTQTPRYLIKTRGQQVTLSCSPISGHRSVSWYQQTPGQGLQFLFEYFSETQRNKGNFPGRFSGRQFSNSRSEMNVSTLELGDSALYLCARPTSLAGWGETQYFGPGTRLLVL.

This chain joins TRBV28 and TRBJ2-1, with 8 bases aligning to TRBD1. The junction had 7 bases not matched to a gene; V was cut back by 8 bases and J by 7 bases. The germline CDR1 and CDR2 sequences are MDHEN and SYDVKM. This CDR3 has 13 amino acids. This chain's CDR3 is CASGQGALNEQFF. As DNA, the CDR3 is TGTGCCAGCGGTCAGGGGGCCTTAAATGAGCAGTTCTTC. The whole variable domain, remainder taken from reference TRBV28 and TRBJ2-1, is DVKVTQSSRYLVKRTGEKVFLECVQDMDHENMFWYRQDPGLGLRLIYFSYDVKMKEKGDIPEGYSVSREKKERFSLILESASTNQTSMYLCASGQGALNEQFFGPGTRLTVL.

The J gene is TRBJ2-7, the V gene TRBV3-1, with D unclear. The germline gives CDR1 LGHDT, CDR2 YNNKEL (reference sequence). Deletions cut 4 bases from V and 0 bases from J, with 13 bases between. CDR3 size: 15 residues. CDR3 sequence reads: CASSPSPIPSYEQYF. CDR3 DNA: TGTGCCAGCAGCCCCTCCCCGATCCCCTCCTACGAGCAGTACTTC.

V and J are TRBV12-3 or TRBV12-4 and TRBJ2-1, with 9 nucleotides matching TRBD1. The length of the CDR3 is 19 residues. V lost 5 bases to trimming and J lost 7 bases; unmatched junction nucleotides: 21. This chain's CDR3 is CASSPPGGQGVVAKNEQFF. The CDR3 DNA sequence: TGTGCCAGCAGTCCTCCGGGGGGACAGGGTGTGGTGGCGAAGAATGAGCAGTTCTTC.

The CDR3 region has the DNA TGTGCCAGCAGTGACGGACTAGCGGGGGTCCGGGAGACCCAGTACTTC. Translating gives CASSDGLAGVRETQYF. The chain recombines TRBV6-5 with TRBJ2-5, with TRBD2 matching 13 bases. The CDR3 is 16 residues long. Looked up from germline, CDR1 is MNHEY and CDR2 is SVGAGI. V dropped 5 bases and J dropped 5; count of bases not matched to a gene: 8.

The CDR3 region is CAISKPPGGTWGSGNEQFF. CDR3 bases: TGTGCCATCAGTAAACCCCCGGGGGGCACGTGGGGGAGCGGTAATGAGCAGTTCTTC. V and J are TRBV10-3 and TRBJ2-1; possible D gene TRBD2, 7 bases. This CDR3 comprises 19 residues. The V end lost 5 bases, the J end lost 7 bases, and 30 bases lay between the germline ends. Germline V gene lookup returns CDR1 ENHRY and CDR2 SYGVKD.

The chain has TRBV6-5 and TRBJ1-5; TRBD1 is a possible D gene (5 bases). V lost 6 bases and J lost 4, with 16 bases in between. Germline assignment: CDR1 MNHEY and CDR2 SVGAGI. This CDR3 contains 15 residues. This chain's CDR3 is CASRPDSGVNQPQHF. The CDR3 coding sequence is TGTGCCAGCAGGCCCGACAGCGGGGTTAATCAGCCCCAGCATTTT.

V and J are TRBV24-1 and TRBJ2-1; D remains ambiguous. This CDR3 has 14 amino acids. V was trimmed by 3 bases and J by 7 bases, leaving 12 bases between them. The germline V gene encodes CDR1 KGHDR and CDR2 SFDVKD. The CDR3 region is CATSDAARINEQFF. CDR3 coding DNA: TGTGCCACCAGTGATGCCGCCCGGATAAATGAGCAGTTCTTC.

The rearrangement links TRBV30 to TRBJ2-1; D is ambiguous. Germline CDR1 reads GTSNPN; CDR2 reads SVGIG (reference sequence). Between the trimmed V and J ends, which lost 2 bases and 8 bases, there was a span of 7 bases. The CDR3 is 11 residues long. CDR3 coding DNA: TGTGCCTGGAGTCCGTGGGATGAGCAGTTCTTC. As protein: CAWSPWDEQFF.

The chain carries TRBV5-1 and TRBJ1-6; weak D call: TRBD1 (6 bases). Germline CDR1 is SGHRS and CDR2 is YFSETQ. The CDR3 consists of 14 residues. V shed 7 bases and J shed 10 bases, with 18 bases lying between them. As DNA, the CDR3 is TGCGCCAGCGCTGAGGGGGGGGCAGGGTCACCCCTCCACTTT. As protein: CASAEGGAGSPLHF.

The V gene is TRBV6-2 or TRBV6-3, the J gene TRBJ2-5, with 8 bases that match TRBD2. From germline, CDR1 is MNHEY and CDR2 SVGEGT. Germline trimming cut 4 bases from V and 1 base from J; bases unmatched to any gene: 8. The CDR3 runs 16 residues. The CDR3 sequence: CASSSGTRSRQETQYF. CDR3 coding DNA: TGTGCCAGCAGTTCTGGGACTAGATCTCGCCAAGAGACCCAGTACTTC.

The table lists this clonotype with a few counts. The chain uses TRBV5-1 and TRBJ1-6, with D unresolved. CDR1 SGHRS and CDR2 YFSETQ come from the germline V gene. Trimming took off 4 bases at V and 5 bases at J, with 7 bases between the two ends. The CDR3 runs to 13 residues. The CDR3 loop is CASSLQDNSPLHF. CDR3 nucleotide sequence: TGCGCCAGCAGCCTCCAAGATAATTCACCCCTCCACTTT.

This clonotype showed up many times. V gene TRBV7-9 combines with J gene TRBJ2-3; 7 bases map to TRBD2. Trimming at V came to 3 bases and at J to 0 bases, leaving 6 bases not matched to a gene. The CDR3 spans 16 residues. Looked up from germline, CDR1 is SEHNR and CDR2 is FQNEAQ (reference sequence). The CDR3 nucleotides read TGTGCCAGCAGCTTGCGAGCGGGATCCAGCACAGATACGCAGTATTTT. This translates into CASSLRAGSSTDTQYF.

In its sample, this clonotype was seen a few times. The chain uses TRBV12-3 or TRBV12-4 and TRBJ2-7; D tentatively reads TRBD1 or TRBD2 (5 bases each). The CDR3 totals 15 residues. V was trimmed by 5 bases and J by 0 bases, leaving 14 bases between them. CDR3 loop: CASSPMGVTSYEQYF. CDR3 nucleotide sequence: TGTGCCAGCAGTCCGATGGGGGTTACCTCCTACGAGCAGTACTTC.